Listed below are T cell receptor beta chains from one sample, sequenced in a study of immune evolution from preneoplasia to lung adenocarcinoma. Sequenced by immunoSEQ multiplex PCR; TCRdb stores in-frame clones only, minus some. The repertoire holds 6,000 to 7,500 clones, with around 80% as singletons. The source material was FFPE minimally invasive lung adenocarcinoma tissue. The receptors come from a person aged 55 to 79 with lung adenocarcinoma. Each CDR3 is given with its conserved first and last residue. A D gene is named only where the DNA matches it firmly. Clone size is given for some rows only: seen once, a few or many times, or a class if the clone is expanded.

>15|.|TRBV9|TRBJ2-3|.
CASSVVEGWPDTQYF
TGTGCCAGCAGCGTAGTTGAGGGATGGCCAGATACGCAGTATTTT
>17|TRBD2|TRBV7-2|TRBJ2-2|.
CASSLDLAGLNTGELFF
TGTGCCAGCAGCTTAGACCTAGCGGGACTGAACACCGGGGAGCTGTTTTTT
>16|.|TRBV27|TRBJ2-6|.
CASSLLRSRGANVLTF
TGTGCCAGCAGTTTATTACGAAGCAGGGGGGCCAACGTCCTGACTTTC
>14|.|TRBV7-8|TRBJ1-2|.
CASSYLEVGWGYTF
TGTGCCAGCAGCTACTTAGAGGTGGGGTGGGGCTACACCTTC
>13|.|TRBV2|TRBJ2-7|.
CASKADSPYEQYF
TGTGCCAGCAAAGCGGACAGCCCCTACGAGCAGTACTTC
>15|TRBD2|TRBV11-3|TRBJ2-1|.
CASSLGLAGLNEQFF
TGTGCCAGCAGCTTAGGACTAGCGGGACTCAATGAGCAGTTCTTC
>13|.|TRBV25-1|TRBJ2-7|.
CASLGQLSYEQYF
TGTGCCAGTCTCGGACAGCTCTCCTACGAGCAGTACTTC
>13|.|TRBV5-1|TRBJ1-3|.
CASSPDQLNTIYF
TGCGCCAGCAGCCCCGACCAATTAAACACCATATATTTT
>15|TRBD2|TRBV7-3|TRBJ2-1|.
CASSSTSGEWDEQFF
TGTGCCAGCAGCTCGACTAGCGGGGAATGGGATGAGCAGTTCTTC
>16|TRBD2|TRBV11-3|TRBJ2-5|.
CASSLASSGSRETQYF
TGTGCCAGCAGCTTAGCGTCTAGCGGGAGTCGAGAGACCCAGTACTTC
>14|.|TRBV30|TRBJ1-2|.
CAWTRGSEGYGYAF
TGTGCCTGGACGAGAGGGAGCGAAGGCTATGGCTACGCCTTC
>13|TRBD1|TRBV7-9|TRBJ1-2|.
CASSLATGKGYTF
TGTGCCAGCAGCTTAGCGACAGGGAAGGGCTACACCTTC
>15|.|TRBV27|TRBJ2-5|.
CASSVGGIQRETQYF
TGTGCCAGCAGTGTAGGTGGCATCCAACGGGAGACCCAGTACTTC
>15|.|TRBV7-4|TRBJ2-7|.
CASSSPQGFSYEQYF
TGTGCCAGCAGCTCTCCGCAGGGATTCTCCTACGAGCAGTACTTC
>15|TRBD1|TRBV6-1|TRBJ2-6|.
CASRGGSTGANVLTF
TGTGCCAGCAGAGGGGGCAGCACTGGGGCCAACGTCCTGACTTTC
>16|TRBD2|TRBV5-1|TRBJ2-1|.
CASSLDLAGGPSEQFF
TGCGCCAGCAGCTTGGATCTAGCGGGAGGGCCGAGTGAGCAGTTCTTC
>14|.|TRBV6-5|TRBJ1-3|.
CASSSPGTGNTIYF
TGTGCCAGCAGTTCTCCCGGGACAGGAAACACCATATATTTT
>16|.|TRBV5-1|TRBJ2-7|.
CASSLVPADSSYEQYF
TGCGCCAGCAGCTTGGTTCCAGCGGACTCCTCCTACGAGCAGTACTTC
>13|.|TRBV30|TRBJ1-2|few
CAWSSGSRVGYTF
TGTGCCTGGAGCTCAGGCAGCAGGGTGGGCTACACCTTC
>12|.|TRBV7-6|TRBJ2-3|.
CASSSNTDTQYF
TGTGCCAGCAGTTCTAACACAGATACGCAGTATTTT
>8|.|TRBV20-1|TRBJ2-7|few
CSVPTGHF
TGCAGTGTCCCCACGGGGCACTTC
>13|.|TRBV29-1|TRBJ2-5|.
CSVRTHYQEAQYF
TGCAGCGTTCGGACCCATTACCAAGAGGCCCAGTACTTC
>19|TRBD2|TRBV7-2|TRBJ2-2|.
CASSQPGLAGGPGTGELFF
TGTGCCAGCAGCCAACCGGGACTAGCGGGAGGGCCGGGCACCGGGGAGCTGTTTTTT
>15|TRBD1|TRBV7-2|TRBJ1-1|.
CASSSTGAGDTEAFF
TGTGCCAGCAGCTCGACAGGGGCCGGGGACACTGAAGCTTTCTTT
>14|TRBD1|TRBV5-6|TRBJ2-7|.
CASSGTGPGYEQYF
TGTGCCAGCAGCGGGACAGGGCCCGGGTACGAGCAGTACTTC
>11|.|TRBV29-1|TRBJ1-4|.
CSGGHNEKLFF
TGCAGCGGAGGACATAATGAAAAACTGTTTTTT
>15|TRBD1|TRBV5-1|TRBJ2-7|.
CASSFRTGDSYEQYF
TGCGCCAGCAGCTTCAGGACAGGGGACTCCTACGAGCAGTACTTC
>15|.|TRBV11-2|TRBJ2-7|.
CASSLGQVSSYEQYF
TGTGCCAGCAGCTTAGGACAGGTGTCCTCCTACGAGCAGTACTTC
>16|.|TRBV12-2|TRBJ1-5|.
CASRLPSDSSNQPQHF
TGTGCAAGTCGCTTACCATCGGACAGTAGCAATCAGCCCCAGCATTTT
>13|.|TRBV30|TRBJ1-5|.
CAWRRGVGQPQHF
TGTGCCTGGAGGAGGGGGGTAGGTCAGCCCCAGCATTTT
>13|.|TRBV19|TRBJ2-1|.
CASNGGLGDEQFF
TGTGCCAGTAATGGCGGGTTGGGCGATGAGCAGTTCTTC
>14|TRBD1|TRBV27|TRBJ2-7|.
CASSRQGSDYEQYF
TGTGCCAGCAGTAGACAGGGGTCCGACTACGAGCAGTACTTC
>15|TRBD2|TRBV7-2|TRBJ2-7|.
CASSFTSGRYDEQYF
TGTGCCAGCAGTTTCACTAGCGGGAGATATGACGAGCAGTACTTC
>14|.|TRBV27|TRBJ2-7|.
CASSFREGPYEQYF
TGTGCCAGCAGTTTCCGCGAAGGTCCCTACGAGCAGTACTTC
>13|.|TRBV6-6|TRBJ1-3|.
CASSYPGGNTIYF
TGTGCCAGCAGTTACCCGGGGGGAAACACCATATATTTT
>16|TRBD1|TRBV28|TRBJ2-2|.
CASSSAGTGSTGELFF
TGTGCCAGCAGTAGCGCCGGGACAGGGAGCACCGGGGAGCTGTTTTTT
>12|.|TRBV5-1|TRBJ2-7|once
CASSLVGDEQYF
TGCGCCAGCAGCTTGGTAGGGGACGAGCAGTACTTC
>13|.|TRBV7-3|TRBJ1-1|.
CASSFQANTEAFF
TGTGCCAGCAGCTTCCAAGCAAACACTGAAGCTTTCTTT
>13|.|TRBV5-4|TRBJ2-2|.
CASSRRASGELFF
TGTGCCAGCAGCCGAAGGGCCTCCGGGGAGCTGTTTTTT
>16|.|TRBV7-2|TRBJ1-6|.
CASSPSRGGRNSPLHF
TGTGCCAGCAGCCCCTCACGGGGAGGGCGAAATTCACCCCTCCACTTT
>13|.|TRBV7-2|TRBJ2-5|.
CASSPSPGETQYF
TGTGCCAGCAGCCCAAGTCCGGGGGAGACCCAGTACTTC
>17|TRBD1|TRBV5-4|TRBJ2-5|.
CASSQGTSDRGGETQYF
TGTGCCAGCAGCCAAGGAACGAGCGACAGGGGTGGTGAGACCCAGTACTTC
>14|TRBD1|TRBV9|TRBJ2-7|.
CASSTTGGAYEQYF
TGTGCCAGCAGCACCACAGGGGGCGCTTACGAGCAGTACTTC
>13|.|TRBV7-7|TRBJ2-5|medium-sized
CASRPQGRETQYF
TGTGCTAGCAGACCACAGGGAAGGGAGACCCAGTACTTC
>14|.|TRBV27|TRBJ2-1|few
CASRTSGTWNEQFF
TGTGCCAGCAGGACGTCGGGGACCTGGAATGAGCAGTTCTTC
>12|.|TRBV7-2|TRBJ2-3|.
CASSLAMDTQYF
TGTGCCAGCAGCTTAGCTATGGATACGCAGTATTTT